These 16 T cell receptor beta chains were all obtained from the same sample, sequenced in a study of kidney transplant recipient with SARS-CoV-2 infection. One entry per CDR3 protein results from TCRdb running MiXCR on the reads. The data hold under 300,000 distinct CDR3 sequences, with 29% observed a single time. The sample consisted of a blood sample, taken at baseline and on day 111 from a kidney transplant recipient. The receptor source for this set is a male patient younger than 45 who had COVID-19 and was a kidney transplant recipient. Some of the T cells may derive from the graft donor.

This clonotype was recorded many times. V usage is TRBV9 and J usage is TRBJ1-2; D gene uncertain. Trimming took 5 bases from V and 4 from J, leaving 21 bases between them. The CDR3 runs to 16 residues. CDR1 and CDR2 from the germline V gene are SGDLS and YYNGEE. DNA of the CDR3: TGTGCCAGCAGGCGTGGGTACTCAAGAAAGACCTATGGCTACACCTTC. Amino acids: CASRRGYSRKTYGYTF.

The table lists this clonotype with many counts. This chain joins TRBV20-1 and TRBJ1-2, with D perhaps matching TRBD1 (6 bases). The CDR3 totals 13 residues. From germline, CDR1 is DFQATT and CDR2 SNEGSKA (reference sequence). V was shortened by 4 bases and J by 2 bases, with 11 bases between the two germline ends. The CDR3 region is CSATKQGNYGYTF. The CDR3 nucleotides are TGCAGTGCTACTAAGCAGGGGAACTATGGCTACACCTTC.

This clonotype came up many times. V usage is TRBV11-1 and J usage is TRBJ1-4; D is uncertain. The CDR3 extends over 15 amino acids. V was shortened by 4 bases and J by 5 bases, with 14 bases between the two germline ends. Looked up from germline, CDR1 is SGHAT and CDR2 is FQDESV (reference sequence). CDR3 region: CASSSPTHSNEKLFF. DNA of the CDR3: TGTGCCAGCAGCTCCCCGACGCATTCAAATGAAAAACTGTTTTTT.

Points on this clonotype: This may be a read error: a much more frequent sequence differs by one nucleotide. The CDR3 end shows no conserved phenylalanine or tryptophan, and so a read error is likely. The chain employs TRBV12-3 or TRBV12-4 and TRBJ1-2; 7 positions agree with TRBD1. The CDR3 contains 14 residues. V lost 8 bases, J lost 5 bases, and 11 bases stayed unmatched. The CDR3 sequence is CASRSSGTEYGYTI. Here the CDR3 DNA reads TGTGCCAGCCGGTCGTCAGGGACAGAATATGGCTACACCATC.

This clonotype was detected many times. The chain is built from TRBV20-1 and TRBJ2-7; tentatively, D is TRBD1 or TRBD2 (6 bases each). CDR3 length: 14 amino acids. The V end was cut by 5 bases, the J end by 3 bases, with 17 bases between. Germline V gene lookup returns CDR1 DFQATT and CDR2 SNEGSKA (reference sequence). The CDR3, as DNA: TGCAGTGCTGAGGGGGGAATTAGCTACTACGAGCAGTACTTC. Protein sequence: CSAEGGISYYEQYF.

This clonotype showed up many times. The rearrangement uses TRBV21-1 and TRBJ2-7; TRBD1 is taken as the D call from the table, unchecked against the DNA. TRBV21-1 is tagged as a pseudogene. This CDR3 contains 15 residues. The CDR3: CASSTTRGIIYEQYF. CDR3 DNA: TGTGCCAGCAGCACAACCAGGGGGATTATTTACGAGCAGTACTTC.

The CDR3 DNA is TGTGCCAGCAGCAGACGAAGTCCCATTTCAGGCTTGATCGGGGAGCTGTTTTTT. Protein: CASSRRSPISGLIGELFF. The chain combines TRBV3-1 with TRBJ2-2; D gene ambiguous. The CDR3 length is 18 residues. The ends were cut back, 5 bases at V and 7 bases at J, with 26 bases in the middle. Germline CDR1 and CDR2: LGHDT and YNNKEL (reference sequence). Drawing the rest from reference TRBV3-1 and TRBJ2-2, the complete variable domain is DTAVSQTPKYLVTQMGNDKSIKCEQNLGHDTMYWYKQDSKKFLKIMFSYNNKELIINETVPNRFSPKSPDKAHLNLHINSLELGDSAVYFCASSRRSPISGLIGELFFGEGSRLTVL.

V and J are TRBV5-6 and TRBJ1-1, with 8 nucleotides matching TRBD1. The germline V gene has CDR1 SGHDT and CDR2 YYEEEE. This CDR3 spans 16 amino acids. V dropped 4 bases and J dropped 6; count of bases not matched to a gene: 14. Here the CDR3 reads CASSPGGWGLDAEAFF. The CDR3 coding sequence is TGTGCCAGCAGCCCAGGGGGCTGGGGTTTGGACGCTGAAGCTTTCTTT.

This clonotype showed up just once. The junction shows a germline mismatch at one end, possibly a read error. The chain joins TRBV20-1 to TRBJ2-5; a weak D match, TRBD1 (5 bases). CDR1 and CDR2 from the germline V gene are DFQATT and SNEGSKA (reference sequence). This CDR3 comprises 21 residues. The CDR3 reads CSARERLTRQGDVGYQEAQYF. For the CDR3, the DNA is TGCAGTGCTAGAGAACGACTCACGCGGCAGGGCGACGTGGGGTACCAAGAGGCCCAGTACTTC.

This clonotype has ten or more counts. The chain uses TRBV12-3 or TRBV12-4 and TRBJ1-2, with a weak D call TRBD1 (5 bases). The V and J ends lost 6 bases and 8 bases respectively, with 16 bases between them. The CDR3 sequence is 13 residues long. CDR3 DNA sequence: TGTGCCAGCAGCTTTCGGACGAGGGGCGGCTACACCTTC. Translated, it gives CASSFRTRGGYTF.

This rearrangement joins TRBV27 to TRBJ1-2, with D unclear. V lost 4 bases to trimming and J lost 4 bases, with 22 bases between them. Germline V lookup: CDR1 MNHEY, CDR2 SMNVEV (reference sequence). The length of the CDR3 is 17 residues. The CDR3 nucleotides are TGTGCCAGCAGTTATAATTCTCCTGGCCGAAGGACCTATGGCTACACCTTC. Its protein product is CASSYNSPGRRTYGYTF.

This chain joins TRBV20-1 and TRBJ2-3; D is uncertain. V lost 5 bases to trimming and J lost 0 bases, with 9 bases between them. Germline V gene sequence: CDR1 DFQATT, CDR2 SNEGSKA (reference sequence). There are 13 residues in the CDR3. The CDR3 region has the DNA TGCAGTGCTCAAGGAACTAGCACAGATACGCAGTATTTT. Translating gives CSAQGTSTDTQYF.

For this clonotype: This may arise from a read error, as a much more abundant clone is one base away. The chain employs TRBV20-1 and TRBJ2-4; perhaps TRBD1 as D (6 bases). The DNA end is a closer match to TRBJ2-7, so the J assignment may be wrong. The CDR3 has 15 amino acids. CDR1 and CDR2 (germline): DFQATT, SNEGSKA (reference sequence). In DNA form, the CDR3 reads TGCAGTGCTAGTCCCCCGCGCAGGGGTCAACACGAGCAGTACTTC. It encodes CSASPPRRGQHEQYF.

In its sample, this clonotype was seen many times. This chain uses TRBV30 with TRBJ1-5; 7 bases are shared with TRBD1. J gave up 3 bases and V 5 bases, and 4 bases lay outside the gene matches. This CDR3 contains 13 residues. Germline V CDR1 and CDR2: GTSNPN, SVGIG (reference sequence). The CDR3 loop is CAWAGQSNQPQHF. Written as DNA, the CDR3 is TGTGCCTGGGCGGGACAGTCCAATCAGCCCCAGCATTTT.

This clonotype was found once. A much larger clone lies a single base off, so this may be a read error. The chain has TRBV7-2 and TRBJ1-2; D call uncertain. Trimming shortened V by 3 bases and J by 12 bases, and 17 bases separated the two germline ends. Germline-derived CDR1 and CDR2 are SGHTA and FQGNSA. The CDR3 consists of 13 residues. The CDR3, as DNA: TGTGCCAGCAGCTTGGCCGGGTCCGACGGCCACACCTTC. Translation gives CASSLAGSDGHTF.

In regard to this clonotype: This may come from a read error, since a much larger clone is one base off. In nucleotides, the CDR3 is TGTGCCAGCAGCCCCGGTTCTGGGCGGGCTGGGCCCAACGTCCTGACTTTC. This encodes CASSPGSGRAGPNVLTF. The rearrangement joins TRBV7-3 to TRBJ2-6, with D maybe TRBD2 (5 bases). Per germline, CDR1 SGHTA and CDR2 FQGTGA. The CDR3 is 17 amino acids.